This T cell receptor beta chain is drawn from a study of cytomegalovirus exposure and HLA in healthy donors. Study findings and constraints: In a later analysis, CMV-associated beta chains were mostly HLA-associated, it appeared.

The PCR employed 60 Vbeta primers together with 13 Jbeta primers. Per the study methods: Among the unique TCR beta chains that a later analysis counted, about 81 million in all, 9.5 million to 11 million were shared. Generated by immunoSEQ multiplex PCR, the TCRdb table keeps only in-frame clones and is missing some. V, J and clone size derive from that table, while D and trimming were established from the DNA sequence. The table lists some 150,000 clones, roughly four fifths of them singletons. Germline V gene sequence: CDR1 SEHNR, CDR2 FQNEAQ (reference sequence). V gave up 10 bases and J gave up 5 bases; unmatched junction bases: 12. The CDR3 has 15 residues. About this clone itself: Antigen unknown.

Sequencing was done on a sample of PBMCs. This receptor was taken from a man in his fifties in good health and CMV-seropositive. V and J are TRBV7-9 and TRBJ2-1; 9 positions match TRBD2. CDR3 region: CAMFRASGDHNEQFF. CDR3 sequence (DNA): TGTGCCATGTTTCGGGCTAGCGGGGACCACAATGAGCAGTTCTTC. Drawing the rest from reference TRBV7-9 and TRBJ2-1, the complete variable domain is DTGVSQNPRHKITKRGQNVTFRCDPISEHNRLYWYRQTLGQGPEFLTYFQNEAQLEKSRLLSDRFSAERPKGSFSTLEIQRTEQGDSAMYLCAMFRASGDHNEQFFGPGTRLTVL.